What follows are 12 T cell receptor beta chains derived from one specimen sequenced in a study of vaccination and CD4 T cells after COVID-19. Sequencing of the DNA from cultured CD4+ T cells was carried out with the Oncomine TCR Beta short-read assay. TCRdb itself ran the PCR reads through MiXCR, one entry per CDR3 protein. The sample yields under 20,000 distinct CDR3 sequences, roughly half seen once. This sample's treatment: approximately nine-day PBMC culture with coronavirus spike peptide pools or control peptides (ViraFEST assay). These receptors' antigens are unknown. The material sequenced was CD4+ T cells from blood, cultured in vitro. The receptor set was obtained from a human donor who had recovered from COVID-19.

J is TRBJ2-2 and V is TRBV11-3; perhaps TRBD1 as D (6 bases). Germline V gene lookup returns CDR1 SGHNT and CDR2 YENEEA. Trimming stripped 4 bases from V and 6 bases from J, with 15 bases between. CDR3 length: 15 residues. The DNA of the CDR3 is TGTGCCAGCAGCTCAGGATACAGGGTATCCGGGGAGCTGTTTTTT. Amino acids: CASSSGYRVSGELFF.

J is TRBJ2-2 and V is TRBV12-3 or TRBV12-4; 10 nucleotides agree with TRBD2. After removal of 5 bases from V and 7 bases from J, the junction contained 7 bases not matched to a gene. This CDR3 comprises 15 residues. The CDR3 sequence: CASSGLAASIGELFF. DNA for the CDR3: TGTGCCAGCAGTGGACTAGCGGCCTCGATCGGGGAGCTGTTTTTT.

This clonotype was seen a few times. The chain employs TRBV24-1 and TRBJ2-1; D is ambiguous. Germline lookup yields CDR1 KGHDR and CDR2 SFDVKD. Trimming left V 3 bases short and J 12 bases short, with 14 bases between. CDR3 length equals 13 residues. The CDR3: CATSDPTITVQFF. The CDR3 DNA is TGTGCCACCAGTGATCCGACAATTACGGTGCAGTTCTTC.

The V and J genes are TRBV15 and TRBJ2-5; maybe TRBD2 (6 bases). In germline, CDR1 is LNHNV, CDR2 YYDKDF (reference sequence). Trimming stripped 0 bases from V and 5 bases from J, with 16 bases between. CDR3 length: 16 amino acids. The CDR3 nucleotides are TGTGCCACCAGCAGAGATCGGACCAGGGCGGGGGAGACCCAGTACTTC. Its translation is CATSRDRTRAGETQYF.

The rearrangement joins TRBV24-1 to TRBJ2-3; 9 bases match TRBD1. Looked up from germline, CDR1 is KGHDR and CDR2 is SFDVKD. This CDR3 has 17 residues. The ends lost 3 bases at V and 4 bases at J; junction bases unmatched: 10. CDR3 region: CATSDGLQGARADTQYF. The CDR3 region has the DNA TGTGCCACCAGTGATGGATTACAGGGGGCTCGGGCAGATACGCAGTATTTT.

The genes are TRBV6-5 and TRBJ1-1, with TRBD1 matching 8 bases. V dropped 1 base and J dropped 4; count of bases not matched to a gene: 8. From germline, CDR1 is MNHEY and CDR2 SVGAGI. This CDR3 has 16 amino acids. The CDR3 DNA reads TGTGCCAGCAGTTACTTTCCGGACAGGGATGGCACTGAAGCTTTCTTT. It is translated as CASSYFPDRDGTEAFF.

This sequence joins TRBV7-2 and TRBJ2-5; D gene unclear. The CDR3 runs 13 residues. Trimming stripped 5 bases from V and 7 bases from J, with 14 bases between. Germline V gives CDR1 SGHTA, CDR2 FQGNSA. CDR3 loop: CASSLDPYGTQYF. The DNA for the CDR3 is TGTGCCAGCAGCCTGGACCCCTACGGGACCCAGTACTTC.

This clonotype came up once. In DNA, the CDR3 is TGCAGTGCTAGAGATGGAGCGGGGGGGGCAGATACGCAGTATTTT. This sequence encodes CSARDGAGGADTQYF. V is TRBV20-1 and J is TRBJ2-3, with 10 bases aligning to TRBD2. Per germline, CDR1 DFQATT and CDR2 SNEGSKA (reference sequence). Trimming at V came to 0 bases and at J to 4 bases, leaving 4 bases not matched to a gene. This CDR3 is 15 amino acids long.

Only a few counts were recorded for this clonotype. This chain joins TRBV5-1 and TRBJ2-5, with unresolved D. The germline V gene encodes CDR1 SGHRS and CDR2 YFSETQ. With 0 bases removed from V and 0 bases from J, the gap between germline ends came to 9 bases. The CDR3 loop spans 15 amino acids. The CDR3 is CASSLVPGNQETQYF. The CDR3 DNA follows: TGCGCCAGCAGCTTGGTCCCTGGTAACCAAGAGACCCAGTACTTC. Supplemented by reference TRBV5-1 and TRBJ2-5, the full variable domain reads KAGVTQTPRYLIKTRGQQVTLSCSPISGHRSVSWYQQTPGQGLQFLFEYFSETQRNKGNFPGRFSGRQFSNSRSEMNVSTLELGDSALYLCASSLVPGNQETQYFGPGTRLLVL.

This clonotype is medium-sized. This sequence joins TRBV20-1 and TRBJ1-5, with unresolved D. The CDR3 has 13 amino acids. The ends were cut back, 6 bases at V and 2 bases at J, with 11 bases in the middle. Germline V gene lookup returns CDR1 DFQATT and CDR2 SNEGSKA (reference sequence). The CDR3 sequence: CSAVRDRNQPQHF. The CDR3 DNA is TGCAGTGCGGTGAGGGATCGCAATCAGCCCCAGCATTTT.

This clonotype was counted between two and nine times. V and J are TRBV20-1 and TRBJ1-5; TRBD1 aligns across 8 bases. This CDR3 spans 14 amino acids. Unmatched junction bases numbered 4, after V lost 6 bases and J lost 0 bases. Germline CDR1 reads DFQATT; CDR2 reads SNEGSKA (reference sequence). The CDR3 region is CSAWTGYSNQPQHF. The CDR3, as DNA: TGCAGTGCGTGGACAGGGTATAGCAATCAGCCCCAGCATTTT.

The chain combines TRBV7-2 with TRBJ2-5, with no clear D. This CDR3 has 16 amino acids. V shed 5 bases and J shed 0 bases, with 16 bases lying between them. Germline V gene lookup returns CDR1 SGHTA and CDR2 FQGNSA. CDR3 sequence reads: CASSQRSRSYQETQYF. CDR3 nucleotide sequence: TGTGCCAGCAGCCAAAGGTCCAGATCGTACCAAGAGACCCAGTACTTC.